Here is one T cell receptor beta chain with its context. This clonotype has only a few counts. The clone's antigen remains unknown. Base quality data are lacking; no much larger clone is found one base away. The CDR3, from cysteine to phenylalanine, totals 13 residues. Only the CDR3 DNA is retained, 39 bases long and in frame from the first base. The germline V gene provides CDR1 ENHRY and CDR2 SYGVKD. Trimming accounts for 3 bases at V and 4 bases at J, while the number of junction bases matched to no gene is 0. The library was obtained by RACE. Sequenced on a NextSeq 500. Library preparation attached unique molecular identifiers to individual cDNA molecules for quantitative, reproducible TCR counting. For every blood RNA sample, sequencing covered both the TCR alpha and TCR beta chains. In the paper's pipeline: The median number of TCRs per sample was roughly 100,000, ranging from roughly 20,000 to 700,000. V, J and CDR3 annotation of the TCR reads was performed with the Decombinator software suite. To make PS versus PT1 abundance plots, every sample was subsampled to the same number of TCRs (28,000). TCRs were defined as expanded if absent before sensitization and observed at least eight times at the 2-week time point. The raw public reads went through TCRdb reprocessing: fastp at Q25, MiXCR clone calling, in-frame beta chains kept. Rows merge per CDR3 protein into single entries with the most common DNA and genes. The authors' filters were not applied to this entry. For this sample the table gives 370,000 or so distinct CDR3 sequences, of which around 5% were detected only once. The biggest ten clones account for around 2.3% of the sample.

Explained via the paper, the time point label denotes: patch test 1, 2 weeks after DPC sensitization. The treatment or condition label for this specimen denotes: therapeutic diphenylcyclopropenone sensitization with weekly scalp DPC. Blood at each patch-test visit was drawn before the patch test was applied. To be eligible, patients had to be aged 18 to 70, diagnosed with alopecia and judged suitable for DPC therapy, while pregnant patients were excluded. Total RNA was extracted from unfractionated whole blood collected in Tempus Blood RNA tubes. This specimen comes from a study of human T cells and chemical hapten exposure (dated by TCRdb to 2020 to 2022). For context, the study as a whole: For sensitization, 2% DPC in acetone was applied to a 2 cm by 2 cm area of upper inner arm skin. Throughout the study period of 20 to 25 weeks, patients also received therapeutic DPC doses to the scalp every week. Patch testing was performed on the upper back with Finn chambers containing 0.01% DPC, and the patch tests were scored after 6 days according to International Contact Dermatitis Research Group standards. Most of the patients in the cohort were female, and the cohort covered alopecia areata with under or over 50% scalp involvement, alopecia totalis and alopecia universalis. Libraries were combined into a pool for sequencing, and differences in TCR yield between samples came mainly from small differences in library volumes within the pool. The study tracked peripheral blood TCR repertoire changes in vivo during primary and secondary sensitization to the hapten diphenylcyclopropenone (DPC) in alopecia patients. Blood samples were taken from patients before sensitization (week 0) and then at 2, 6 and about 24 weeks after DPC sensitization. For TCR sequencing, blood came from 25 to 35 alopecia patients at anywhere from one to four time points (pre-sensitization, 2, 6 and 24 weeks). What the research found in general, with its limitations: Compared with pre-sensitization or healthy control sets, expanded TCRs formed significantly more large CDR3 similarity clusters, which is consistent with antigen-driven responses. The number of PT1 expanded TCRs positively correlated with patch test score, significant at thresholds 8, 16 and 32 but not 4. Alopecia, a presumed autoimmune disease, was present in all patients, so the immune response of the patients might differ from that of healthy individuals. DPC sensitization did not change the number of TCRs with a frequency above 1 in 1000, and there was no evidence of changes in global repertoire structure. Repeated subsampling changed both the strength of the expansion versus patch-test correlation and the threshold at which that correlation became significant.

The source is a woman between 50 and 59 years old with alopecia areata. Some clones in this sample may be carry-over from other donors' samples. This specimen consisted of whole blood, obtained in connection with sensitization to the hapten diphenylcyclopropenone (DPC). The rearrangement combines TRBV10-3 with TRBJ2-7; a stretch of 10 junction bases matches TRBD2. The CDR3 region has the sequence CAISELAGYEQYF. The bases are TGTGCCATCAGTGAACTAGCGGGATACGAGCAGTACTTC.